The clone carrying this TCR beta chain was seen repeatedly, ten times or more. Antigen unknown. The data derive from a study of response to subunit inactivated influenza vaccine. The study, taken as a whole, reports: Every seasonal influenza vaccination brings in few new T cells, the authors suggested.

The V end lost 6 bases, the J end lost 0 bases, and 8 bases lay between the germline ends. The CDR3 has 14 residues. TCRdb re-called the RT-PCR reads with MiXCR, one entry per CDR3 protein. The sample yields over 450,000 distinct CDR3 sequences, 10% to 15% seen once. The source was PBMCs from blood, collected 45 days after vaccination. The sequence was obtained from a man between 45 and 60 years old who received an inactivated influenza vaccine. The chain combines TRBV12-3 or TRBV12-4 with TRBJ2-2; no clear D gene. The CDR3 sequence: CASSSASNTGELFF. CDR3 bases: TGTGCCAGCAGCTCGGCTTCGAACACCGGGGAGCTGTTTTTT.